This is a list of T cell receptor beta chains from one sample in a study of technical replicates of blood from four donors. Generated by immunoSEQ multiplex PCR, the TCRdb table keeps only in-frame clones and is missing some. The repertoire holds 55,000 to 80,000 clones, with 95% to 97% as singletons. Sequencing was carried out using T cells isolated from PBMCs. The source of these receptors is a human donor in good health. Each CDR3 is given with its conserved first and last residue. The order of the fields is D gene, V gene, J gene, CDR3 protein, CDR3 DNA. The D gene is left open where the match is weak.

D: TRBD2
V: TRBV7-3
J: TRBJ2-5
CDR3: CASSLISGGGGQETQYF
DNA: TGTGCCAGCAGCTTAATATCGGGCGGGGGAGGCCAAGAGACCCAGTACTTC

D: .
V: TRBV14
J: TRBJ2-1
CDR3: CASSQAAAVYNEQFF
DNA: TGTGCCAGCAGCCAGGCGGCCGCCGTCTACAATGAGCAGTTCTTC

D: .
V: TRBV6-5
J: TRBJ1-1
CDR3: CASSYLLRDTEAFF
DNA: TGTGCCAGCAGTTACCTTCTCCGGGACACTGAAGCTTTCTTT

D: .
V: TRBV28
J: TRBJ1-6
CDR3: CASSLTGNSPLHF
DNA: TGTGCCAGCAGTTTGACTGGGAATTCACCCCTCCACTTT

D: .
V: TRBV6-5
J: TRBJ1-2
CDR3: CASRQGLLYGYTF
DNA: TGTGCCAGCAGGCAGGGGCTTCTCTATGGCTACACCTTC

D: .
V: TRBV4-1
J: TRBJ1-3
CDR3: CASSQIGGSGNTIYF
DNA: TGCGCCAGCAGCCAAATCGGAGGATCTGGAAACACCATATATTTT

D: .
V: TRBV7-9
J: TRBJ1-1
CDR3: CASSLRQGTNTEAFF
DNA: TGTGCCAGCAGCTTAAGGCAGGGAACGAACACTGAAGCTTTCTTT

D: .
V: TRBV16
J: TRBJ2-3
CDR3: CASSLYTDTQYF
DNA: TGTGCCAGCAGCCTTTACACAGATACGCAGTATTTT

D: TRBD2
V: TRBV27
J: TRBJ2-1
CDR3: CASSSLAGGYNEQFF
DNA: TGTGCCAGCAGTTCACTAGCGGGGGGGTACAATGAGCAGTTCTTC

D: .
V: TRBV5-8
J: TRBJ1-1
CDR3: CASSQDFYTEAFF
DNA: TGTGCCAGCAGCCAGGACTTTTACACTGAAGCTTTCTTT

D: .
V: TRBV5-1
J: TRBJ2-1
CDR3: CASSPDNNEQFF
DNA: TGCGCCAGCAGCCCGGACAACAATGAGCAGTTCTTC

D: TRBD2
V: TRBV27
J: TRBJ2-1
CDR3: CASSFVGWAGDGGNEQFF
DNA: TGTGCCAGCAGTTTCGTTGGTTGGGCGGGGGATGGAGGCAATGAGCAGTTCTTC

D: .
V: TRBV20-1
J: TRBJ2-7
CDR3: CSASHRALQYF
DNA: TGCAGTGCAAGCCACAGGGCCCTCCAGTACTTC

D: .
V: TRBV7-6
J: TRBJ2-7
CDR3: CASSDRDIYEQYF
DNA: TGTGCCAGCAGCGACCGGGACATCTACGAGCAGTACTTC

D: .
V: TRBV28
J: TRBJ1-1
CDR3: CATSNTEAFF
DNA: TGTGCCACTTCGAACACTGAAGCTTTCTTT

D: TRBD2
V: TRBV2
J: TRBJ2-1
CDR3: CASSEDGIGTSGSRSTPHNEQFF
DNA: TGTGCCAGCAGTGAAGACGGGATCGGGACTAGCGGGAGTAGGAGCACTCCCCACAATGAGCAGTTCTTC

D: TRBD1
V: TRBV5-4
J: TRBJ1-3
CDR3: CASRRQGSGNTIYF
DNA: TGTGCCAGCAGGCGACAGGGCTCTGGAAACACCATATATTTT

D: .
V: TRBV5-4
J: TRBJ2-7
CDR3: CASSLSGYEQYF
DNA: TGTGCCAGCAGCTTGTCGGGCTACGAGCAGTACTTC

D: .
V: TRBV27
J: TRBJ1-5
CDR3: CASSLSGGRQPQHF
DNA: TGTGCCAGCAGTTTATCGGGGGGGCGTCAGCCCCAGCATTTT

D: TRBD2
V: TRBV7-6
J: TRBJ2-7
CDR3: CASSTGTSGYEQYF
DNA: TGTGCCAGCAGCACCGGGACTAGCGGCTACGAGCAGTACTTC